This TCR beta chain stems from a study of blood T cells in healthy people across ages. A sample-barcoded 5' primer and a J-beta primer mix were used in a second PCR of roughly 6 to 11 cycles. Each single sample gave us at least 2.5 million CDR3-containing paired-end reads. TCRdb re-called the 5' RACE reads with MiXCR, one entry per CDR3 protein. The repertoire holds around 800,000 distinct CDR3 sequences, with roughly 53% as singletons. Points on this clonotype: As yet, its antigen is unknown.

There are 16 residues in the CDR3. V lost 3 bases to trimming and J lost 6 bases; unmatched junction nucleotides: 12. Looked up from germline, CDR1 is SGDLS and CDR2 is YYNGEE. Researchers collected 7.5 to 10 milliliters of peripheral blood from every single donor. Study-level points and caveats: Because sorting was not performed, PBMCs prevented conclusive naive versus antigen-experienced comparison. Naive T cell percentage strongly correlated with TCR beta diversity.

V gene TRBV9 combines with J gene TRBJ2-3, with 8 bases that match TRBD1. The sample consisted of blood. The TCR originated in a man older than 75 in good health. This chain's CDR3 is CASSASLRGQWDTQYF. The CDR3 nucleotides are TGTGCCAGCAGCGCGAGTCTCAGGGGGCAATGGGATACGCAGTATTTT.